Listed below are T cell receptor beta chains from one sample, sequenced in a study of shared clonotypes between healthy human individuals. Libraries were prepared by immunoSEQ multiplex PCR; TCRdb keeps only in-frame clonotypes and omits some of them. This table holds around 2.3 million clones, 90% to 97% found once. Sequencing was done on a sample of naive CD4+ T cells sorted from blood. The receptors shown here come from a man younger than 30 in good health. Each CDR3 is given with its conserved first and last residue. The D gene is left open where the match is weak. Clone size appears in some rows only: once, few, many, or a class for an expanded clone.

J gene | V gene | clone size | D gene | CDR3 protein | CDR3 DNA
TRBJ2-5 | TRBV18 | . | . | CASSPSRAQETQYF | TGTGCCAGCTCACCGAGTCGGGCCCAAGAGACCCAGTACTTC
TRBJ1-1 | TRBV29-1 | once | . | CSLRMDTNTEAFF | TGCAGCCTCCGAATGGACACGAACACTGAAGCTTTCTTT
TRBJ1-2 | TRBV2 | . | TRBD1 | CASHGQGYGYTF | TGTGCCAGCCATGGACAGGGTTATGGCTACACCTTC
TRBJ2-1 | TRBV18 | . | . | CASSPRTDYNEQFF | TGTGCCAGCTCACCAAGGACAGATTACAATGAGCAGTTCTTC
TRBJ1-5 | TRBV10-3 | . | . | CAISESPNQPQHF | TGTGCCATCAGTGAGTCCCCCAATCAGCCCCAGCATTTT
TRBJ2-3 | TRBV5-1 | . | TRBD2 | CASSLAKRPLAGPDTQYF | TGCGCCAGCAGCTTGGCCAAACGACCACTAGCGGGACCAGATACGCAGTATTTT
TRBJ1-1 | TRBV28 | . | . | CASSFTGGRREAFF | TGTGCCAGCAGTTTTACCGGAGGTCGCCGCGAAGCTTTCTTT
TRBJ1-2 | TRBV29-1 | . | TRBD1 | CSVSGTGVTYGYTF | TGCAGCGTATCCGGGACAGGGGTAACCTATGGCTACACCTTC
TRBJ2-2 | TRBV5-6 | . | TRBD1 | CASSKRQGVFF | TGTGCCAGCAGCAAGAGACAGGGGGTGTTTTTT
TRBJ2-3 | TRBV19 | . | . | CASKGSHTGAEGHF | TGTGCCAGTAAGGGGTCACATACCGGGGCTGAGGGGCATTTT
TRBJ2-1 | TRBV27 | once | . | CASSWWGPSQEQFF | TGTGCCAGCAGTTGGTGGGGACCTTCCCAGGAGCAGTTCTTC
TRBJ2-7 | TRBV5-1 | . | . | CASSLVAGILDEQYF | TGCGCCAGCAGCTTGGTTGCGGGAATTTTGGACGAGCAGTACTTC
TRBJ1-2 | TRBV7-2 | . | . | CASSLESPGPFYGYTF | TGTGCCAGCAGCTTAGAGAGCCCCGGGCCCTTCTATGGCTACACCTTC
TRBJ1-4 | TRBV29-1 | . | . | CSVSGSATNEKLFF | TGCAGCGTCTCAGGGAGCGCAACTAATGAAAAACTGTTTTTT
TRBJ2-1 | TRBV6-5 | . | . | CASSYRYNNEQFF | TGTGCCAGCAGTTACCGTTACAACAATGAGCAGTTCTTC
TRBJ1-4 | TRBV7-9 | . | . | CASSLVKLIATNEKLFF | TGTGCCAGCAGCCTGGTGAAGCTTATTGCAACTAATGAAAAACTGTTTTTT
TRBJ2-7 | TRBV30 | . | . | CAWMTGLEQYF | TGTGCCTGGATGACAGGACTCGAGCAGTACTTC
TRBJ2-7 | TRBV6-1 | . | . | CASSELGSSYEQYF | TGTGCCAGCAGTGAATTAGGGTCCTCCTACGAGCAGTACTTC
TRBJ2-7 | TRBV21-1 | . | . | CASSHLNRTGHEQYF | TGTGCCAGCAGCCATCTCAATAGGACAGGGCACGAGCAGTACTTC
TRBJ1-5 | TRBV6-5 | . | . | CASSFGGAGQPQHF | TGTGCCAGCAGTTTCGGGGGGGCGGGTCAGCCCCAGCATTTT
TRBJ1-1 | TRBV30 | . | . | CAWSSGNTEAFF | TGTGCCTGGAGTTCGGGAAACACTGAAGCTTTCTTT
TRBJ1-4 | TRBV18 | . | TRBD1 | CASSLQTGTANEKLFF | TGTGCCAGCTCTTTGCAGACAGGGACGGCTAATGAAAAACTGTTTTTT
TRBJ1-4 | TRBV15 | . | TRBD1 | CATSRRTGDLEKLFF | TGTGCCACCAGCCGTCGGACAGGGGATCTGGAAAAACTGTTTTTT
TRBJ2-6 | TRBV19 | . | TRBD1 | CASKEQGLGANVLTF | TGTGCCAGCAAGGAACAGGGGCTTGGGGCCAACGTCCTGACTTTC
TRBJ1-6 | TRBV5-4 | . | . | CASSLGGDNSPLHF | TGTGCCAGCAGCTTGGGGGGTGATAATTCACCCCTCCACTTT